A single sample gave rise to the 27 T cell receptor beta chains below, sequenced in a study of response to subunit inactivated influenza vaccine. TCRdb reanalysed the RT-PCR reads using MiXCR and keeps one entry per CDR3 protein. The profile shows roughly 650,000 distinct CDR3 sequences, 14% of them singletons. This material consisted of PBMCs from blood, taken roughly 15 days before vaccination. These receptors all come from a man in his forties or fifties who received an inactivated influenza vaccine.

This chain connects TRBV28 to TRBJ2-1; D may correspond to TRBD1 or TRBD2 (5 bases each). This CDR3 region has 14 residues. Germline V CDR1 and CDR2: MDHEN, SYDVKM. Trimming stripped 5 bases from V and 5 bases from J, with 13 bases between. The CDR3 nucleotides are TGTGCCAGCAGTCCCGGGACCCCACACAATGAGCAGTTCTTC. Amino acid sequence: CASSPGTPHNEQFF. The complete variable domain, with remaining parts taken from reference TRBV28 and TRBJ2-1, reads DVKVTQSSRYLVKRTGEKVFLECVQDMDHENMFWYRQDPGLGLRLIYFSYDVKMKEKGDIPEGYSVSREKKERFSLILESASTNQTSMYLCASSPGTPHNEQFFGPGTRLTVL.

This clonotype was detected only a few times. The chain combines TRBV6-2 or TRBV6-3 with TRBJ2-1, with D perhaps TRBD1 or TRBD2 (6 bases each). V was cut by 4 bases and J by 2 bases, with 12 bases left in between. Germline V gene data show CDR1 as MNHEY and CDR2 as SVGEGT. This CDR3 spans 15 amino acids. The CDR3: CASSFTEGAYNEQFF. The CDR3 DNA reads as TGTGCCAGCAGTTTCACGGAGGGGGCCTACAATGAGCAGTTCTTC.

V and J are TRBV4-1 and TRBJ2-3; 7 bases fit TRBD1. CDR1 MGHRA and CDR2 YSYEKL come from the germline V gene. This CDR3 has 15 amino acids. The ends lost 1 base at V and 2 bases at J; junction bases unmatched: 3. CDR3 DNA sequence: TGCGCCAGCAGCCAAGTGGGACAGACCACAGATACGCAGTATTTT. Residues: CASSQVGQTTDTQYF.

J is TRBJ2-1 and V is TRBV30, with unresolved D. The ends were cut back, 3 bases at V and 0 bases at J, with 6 bases in the middle. The V gene's germline CDR1 is GTSNPN and CDR2 SVGIG (reference sequence). CDR3 length: 13 amino acids. The CDR3, as DNA: TGTGCCTGGAGCCGGTACTCCTACAATGAGCAGTTCTTC. Translated: CAWSRYSYNEQFF.

In this sample, this clonotype turned up many times. The rearrangement links TRBV2 to TRBJ2-3, with D possibly TRBD1 on 6 matching bases. The germline V gene has CDR1 SNHLY and CDR2 FYNNEI. Trimming pared 0 bases from V and 4 bases from J, leaving 14 bases between. This CDR3 region has 16 residues. The CDR3: CASSEANRELADTQYF. The CDR3 DNA follows: TGTGCCAGCAGTGAAGCGAACAGGGAATTGGCAGATACGCAGTATTTT.

This clonotype was seen more than once but under ten times. V gene TRBV7-2 combines with J gene TRBJ2-7; TRBD1 aligns across 7 bases. With V trimmed by 6 bases and J by 7 bases, 12 bases remained unmatched. The CDR3 has 14 amino acids. Germline CDR1 is SGHTA and CDR2 is FQGNSA. CDR3 amino acids: CASSKTGTISEQYF. The CDR3 region has the DNA TGTGCCAGCAGTAAGACAGGGACGATCTCTGAGCAGTACTTC.

This clonotype occurred many times. V and J are TRBV15 and TRBJ1-6; D not certain. V was shortened by 0 bases and J by 9 bases, with 6 bases between the two germline ends. The CDR3 is 13 amino acids. CDR1 is LNHNV, CDR2 YYDKDF, per germline (reference sequence). CDR3 residues: CATSRDMISPLHF. CDR3 nucleotides: TGTGCCACCAGCAGAGATATGATTTCACCCCTCCACTTT.

This clonotype was seen ten or more times. CDR3 coding DNA: TGTGCCAGCAGGACCATTCGGGGTAACCTTATTAATGAGCAGTTCTTC. Its translation is CASRTIRGNLINEQFF. The gene calls are TRBV12-3 or TRBV12-4 and TRBJ2-1; possible D gene TRBD2, 5 bases. The V and J ends lost 6 bases and 7 bases respectively, with 22 bases between them. There are 16 residues in the CDR3.

This clonotype was detected only a few times. A junction boundary mismatches the germline segment, possibly from a read error. V usage is TRBV7-7 and J usage is TRBJ2-7; D gene ambiguous. Germline-derived CDR1 and CDR2 are SSHAT and FNYEAQ (reference sequence). The CDR3 length is 16 residues. The CDR3 region has the DNA TGTGCTAGCAGCTTAGACCTCGGGCAGAATTGCTACGAGCAGTACTTC. Translated: CASSLDLGQNCYEQYF.

This chain links TRBV7-2 with TRBJ2-2; TRBD1 matches 9 bases. This CDR3 has 16 residues. V lost 5 bases and J lost 6; bases outside the gene matches: 10. CDR1 is SGHTA, CDR2 FQGNSA, per germline. The CDR3 spells CASSPSGTGSAGELFF. The CDR3 DNA sequence: TGTGCCAGCAGCCCCTCCGGGACAGGGAGCGCCGGGGAGCTGTTTTTT.

J is TRBJ2-7 and V is TRBV20-1, with 7 bases identical to TRBD2. From germline, CDR1 is DFQATT and CDR2 SNEGSKA (reference sequence). The CDR3 is 14 residues long. The ends lost 5 bases at V and 2 bases at J; junction bases unmatched: 9. The chain's CDR3 is CSAGMTSRTYEQYF. The DNA for the CDR3 is TGCAGTGCTGGGATGACTAGCCGAACCTACGAGCAGTACTTC.

The chain couples TRBV6-6 to TRBJ2-7, with D tentatively TRBD2 (6 bases). V lost 7 bases and J 3 bases, leaving 13 bases between the germline ends. There are 13 residues in the CDR3. Germline V gene lookup returns CDR1 MNHNY and CDR2 SVGAGI (reference sequence). The DNA of the CDR3 is TGTGCCAGCAAAGGAGGGACTGACTACGAGCAGTACTTC. This encodes CASKGGTDYEQYF.

This clonotype appeared many times. The chain employs TRBV28 and TRBJ2-7, with D perhaps TRBD1 or TRBD2 (6 bases each). CDR3 length: 14 amino acids. Germline V gene lookup returns CDR1 MDHEN and CDR2 SYDVKM. V was trimmed by 6 bases and J by 0 bases, leaving 12 bases between them. Here the CDR3 DNA reads TGTGCCAGCAGATCACAGGGAGGCTCCTACGAGCAGTACTTC. It codes for CASRSQGGSYEQYF.

The rearrangement joins TRBV9 to TRBJ2-3; 8 nucleotides agree with TRBD2. The ends lost 0 bases at V and 2 bases at J; junction bases unmatched: 11. Germline V lookup: CDR1 SGDLS, CDR2 YYNGEE. There are 18 residues in the CDR3. The CDR3 region is CASSVGISGMGNTDTQYF. The CDR3 DNA is TGTGCCAGCAGCGTAGGAATTAGCGGGATGGGTAACACAGATACGCAGTATTTT.

V usage is TRBV18 and J usage is TRBJ1-1; D is unclear. The germline CDR1 and CDR2 sequences are KGHSH and LQKENI. Trimming shortened V by 4 bases and J by 8 bases, and 17 bases separated the two germline ends. CDR3 length: 14 amino acids. CDR3 in DNA: TGTGCCAGCTCACAGTCTATAACGATCTTCGAAGCTTTCTTT. Translated: CASSQSITIFEAFF.

This clonotype turned up a few times. The genes are TRBV14 and TRBJ2-5; TRBD1 is a possible D gene (6 bases). V dropped 8 bases and J dropped 1 base, with 14 bases sitting between them. The V gene's germline CDR1 is SGHDN and CDR2 FVKESK. The CDR3 length is 14 residues. The CDR3 DNA reads TGTGCCAGCGGATTAGGGACAATCCAAGAGACCCAGTACTTC. Translation gives CASGLGTIQETQYF.

This sequence joins TRBV12-3 or TRBV12-4 and TRBJ2-5; the D gene is possibly TRBD1 (6 bases). The CDR3 runs to 14 residues. Trimming shortened V by 5 bases and J by 1 base, and 11 bases separated the two germline ends. The CDR3 loop is CASSADRIQETQYF. The CDR3 bases are TGTGCCAGCAGTGCCGACAGGATCCAAGAGACCCAGTACTTC.

This clonotype appeared a few times. The chain combines TRBV4-2 with TRBJ2-7; D assignment may be TRBD1 or TRBD2 (5 bases each). The CDR3 sequence is 16 residues long. Germline-derived CDR1 and CDR2 are LGHNA and YNFKEQ. Trimming removed 4 bases from V and 4 bases from J, with 20 bases in between. This CDR3 reads CASSRARDVARYEQYF. CDR3 DNA sequence: TGTGCCAGCAGCCGAGCAAGGGACGTAGCACGATACGAGCAGTACTTC.

V and J are TRBV11-2 and TRBJ1-4; a possible D gene is TRBD1 (6 bases). Trimming removed 1 base at V and 0 bases at J, with 15 bases between. The CDR3 has 18 residues. CDR1 is SGHAT, CDR2 FQNNGV, per germline. The CDR3 DNA sequence: TGTGCCAGCAGCTTAGGGGGGGCCATTCCCCCAACTAATGAAAAACTGTTTTTT. It codes for CASSLGGAIPPTNEKLFF.

The chain has TRBV20-1 and TRBJ2-7; maybe TRBD2 (5 bases). Germline loops: CDR1 DFQATT, CDR2 SNEGSKA (reference sequence). Trimming stripped 6 bases from V and 3 bases from J, with 18 bases between. The CDR3 extends over 14 amino acids. The CDR3 sequence: CSAMRTANYYEQYF. The CDR3 DNA is TGCAGTGCAATGAGGACTGCAAACTACTACGAGCAGTACTTC.

CDR3 sequence (DNA): TGCAGTGCTAATAGAGCGGCGAACACCGGGGAGCTGTTTTTT. This gives the protein CSANRAANTGELFF. The chain carries TRBV20-1 and TRBJ2-2; weak D call: TRBD2 (5 bases). Per germline, CDR1 DFQATT and CDR2 SNEGSKA (reference sequence). The CDR3 has 14 amino acids. V was pared by 4 bases and J by 0 bases, with 9 bases between.

This clonotype has just a few counts. Germline is not matched at one junction end, which may reflect a read error. The rearrangement joins TRBV7-7 to TRBJ2-5; the match to TRBD1 covers 9 bases. The CDR3 has 13 amino acids. Per germline, CDR1 SSHAT and CDR2 FNYEAQ (reference sequence). CDR3 bases: TGTGCTAGCAGCCCTACCAGACGGGACAGGGTCTCCTTC. Its protein product is CASSPTRRDRVSF.

This chain links TRBV20-1 with TRBJ2-5, with 9 nucleotides matching TRBD2. V lost 4 bases to trimming and J lost 0 bases; unmatched junction nucleotides: 6. This CDR3 has 15 amino acids. Germline CDR1 is DFQATT and CDR2 is SNEGSKA (reference sequence). DNA for the CDR3: TGCAGTGCTATAAAGCGGGGGGTGTACCAAGAGACCCAGTACTTC. The encoded protein is CSAIKRGVYQETQYF.

There are a few counts of this clonotype. The genes are TRBV2 and TRBJ2-7, with D perhaps TRBD1 or TRBD2 (6 bases each). The ends were cut back, 2 bases at V and 6 bases at J, with 14 bases in the middle. Germline V gene lookup returns CDR1 SNHLY and CDR2 FYNNEI. The CDR3 covers 14 residues. Written as DNA, the CDR3 is TGTGCCAGCAGTGAAACGGGGGCGCGTATCGAGCAGTACTTC. This sequence encodes CASSETGARIEQYF.

This clonotype has more than one count but fewer than ten. This chain connects TRBV7-9 to TRBJ2-2; 8 bases are shared with TRBD1. The V gene's germline CDR1 is SEHNR and CDR2 FQNEAQ (reference sequence). Trimming cost V 7 bases and J 1 base; bases outside gene matches: 8. The CDR3 totals 16 residues. The CDR3 loop is CASTRTGLMNTGELFF. The DNA of the CDR3 is TGTGCCAGCACCAGGACAGGGTTAATGAACACCGGGGAGCTGTTTTTT.

The V and J genes are TRBV3-1 and TRBJ2-2; 13 bases agree with TRBD2. This CDR3 has 19 residues. The germline V gene encodes CDR1 LGHDT and CDR2 YNNKEL (reference sequence). The junction had 13 bases not matched to a gene; V was cut back by 4 bases and J by 5 bases. CDR3 DNA: TGTGCCAGCAGCCGGACCGGACTAGCGGGGGCCCTGGGGACCGGGGAGCTGTTTTTT. Translated: CASSRTGLAGALGTGELFF. Supplemented by reference TRBV3-1 and TRBJ2-2, the full variable domain reads DTAVSQTPKYLVTQMGNDKSIKCEQNLGHDTMYWYKQDSKKFLKIMFSYNNKELIINETVPNRFSPKSPDKAHLNLHINSLELGDSAVYFCASSRTGLAGALGTGELFFGEGSRLTVL.

The chain carries TRBV3-1 and TRBJ2-3; 9 bases line up with TRBD2. CDR1 is LGHDT and CDR2 is YNNKEL in the germline V gene (reference sequence). The CDR3 totals 15 residues. Trimming took 2 bases from V and 4 from J; bases not matched to a gene: 4. The CDR3 loop is CASSQLSGSPDTQYF. Written as DNA, the CDR3 is TGTGCCAGCAGCCAACTTAGCGGGAGTCCAGATACGCAGTATTTT.